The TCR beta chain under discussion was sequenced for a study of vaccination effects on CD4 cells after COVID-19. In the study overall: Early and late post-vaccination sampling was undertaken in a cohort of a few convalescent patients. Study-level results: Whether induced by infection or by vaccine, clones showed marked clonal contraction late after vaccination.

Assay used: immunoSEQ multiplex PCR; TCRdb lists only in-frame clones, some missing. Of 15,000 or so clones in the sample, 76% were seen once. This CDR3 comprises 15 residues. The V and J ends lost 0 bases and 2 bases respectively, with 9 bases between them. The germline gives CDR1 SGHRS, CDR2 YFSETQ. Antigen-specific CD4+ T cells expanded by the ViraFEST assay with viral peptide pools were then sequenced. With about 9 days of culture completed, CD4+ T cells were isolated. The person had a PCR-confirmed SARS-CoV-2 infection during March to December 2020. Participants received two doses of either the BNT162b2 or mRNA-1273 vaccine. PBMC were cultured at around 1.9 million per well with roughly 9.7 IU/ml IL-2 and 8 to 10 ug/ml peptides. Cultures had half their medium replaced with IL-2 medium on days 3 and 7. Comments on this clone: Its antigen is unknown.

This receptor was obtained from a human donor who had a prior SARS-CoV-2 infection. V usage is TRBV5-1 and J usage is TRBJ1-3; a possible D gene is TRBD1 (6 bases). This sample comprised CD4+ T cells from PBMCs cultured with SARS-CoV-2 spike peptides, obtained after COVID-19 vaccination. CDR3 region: CASSLAAGAGNTIYF. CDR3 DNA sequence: TGCGCCAGCAGCTTGGCGGCAGGGGCTGGAAACACCATATATTTT.